This T cell receptor (beta chain) comes out of a study of T-cell memory formation after mild COVID-19. Study conclusions and caveats: Contracting clones, day 15 to 85, had balanced CD4/CD8, and later expanders favored CD4+.

For this clonotype: Its cognate antigen is unknown.

TCRdb fed the 5' RACE reads into MiXCR, producing one record per CDR3 protein. Seen here are 300,000 to 350,000 distinct CDR3 sequences, around 19% observed once, and the top ten hold around 21%. With 6 bases removed from V and 6 bases from J, the gap between germline ends came to 12 bases. This CDR3 region has 13 residues. The germline CDR1 and CDR2 sequences are MDHEN and SYDVKM. The clonotype originates from a young man who had mild COVID-19 (a few samples of this study predate the infection). Cell type and time point are not known. This sequence joins TRBV28 and TRBJ1-5; tentatively, D is TRBD1 (6 bases). Specimen: PBMCs or a T cell subset sorted from them (not recorded which). CDR3 region: CASSQDRFQPQHF. The CDR3, as DNA: TGTGCCAGCAGCCAGGACAGATTTCAGCCCCAGCATTTT.